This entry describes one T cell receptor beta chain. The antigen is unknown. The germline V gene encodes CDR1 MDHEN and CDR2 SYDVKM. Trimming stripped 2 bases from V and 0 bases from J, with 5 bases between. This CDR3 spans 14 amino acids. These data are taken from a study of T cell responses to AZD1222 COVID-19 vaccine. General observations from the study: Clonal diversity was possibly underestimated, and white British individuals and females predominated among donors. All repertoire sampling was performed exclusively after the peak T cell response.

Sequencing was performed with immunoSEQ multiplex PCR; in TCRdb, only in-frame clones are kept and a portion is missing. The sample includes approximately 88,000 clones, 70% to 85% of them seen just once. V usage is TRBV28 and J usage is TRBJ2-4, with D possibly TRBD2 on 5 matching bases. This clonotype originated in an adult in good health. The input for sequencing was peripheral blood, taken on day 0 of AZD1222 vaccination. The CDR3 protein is CASSLGGAKNIQYF. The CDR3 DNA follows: TGTGCCAGCAGTTTAGGAGGAGCCAAAAACATTCAGTACTTC.